This is a list of T cell receptor beta chains from one sample in a study of T cell repertoires in cytomegalovirus infection. TCRdb independently ran MiXCR on the reads; one entry per CDR3 protein. The sample has fewer than 850,000 distinct CDR3 sequences; 25% to 30% are singletons. Antigen specificity for these receptors is unknown. Source: cultured CD8+ T cells from PBMCs, taken from culture after CMV antigen stimulation. These TCRs come from a human donor in good health (CMV status not recorded). Some clones in this sample may be carry-over from other donors' samples. Each CDR3 is given with its conserved first and last residue. The D gene is left open where the match is weak. Size is stated for part of the rows, as once, few or many counts, or as a class when the clone is expanded.

V: TRBV11-1
J: TRBJ1-1
D: .
size: .
CDR3: CASRDLLMNTEAFF
DNA: TGTGCCAGCAGGGACCTATTAATGAACACTGAAGCTTTCTTT

V: TRBV28
J: TRBJ1-1
D: .
size: .
CDR3: CASSLIRSGGTFF
DNA: TGTGCCAGCAGTTTAATAAGATCCGGAGGGACGTTCTTT

V: TRBV19
J: TRBJ1-5
D: TRBD1
size: .
CDR3: CASSARDRGPSNQPQHF
DNA: TGTGCCAGTAGTGCCCGGGACAGGGGGCCTAGCAATCAGCCCCAGCATTTT

V: TRBV7-6
J: TRBJ2-5
D: .
size: many
CDR3: CASSPRDGGRYLGETQYF
DNA: TGTGCCAGCAGCCCTAGAGACGGGGGGCGGTACCTCGGGGAGACCCAGTACTTC

V: TRBV7-9
J: TRBJ2-3
D: .
size: few
CDR3: CASSLRQGPSTDTQYF
DNA: TGTGCCAGCAGCTTAAGGCAGGGCCCTAGCACAGATACGCAGTATTTT

V: TRBV4-3
J: TRBJ1-1
D: .
size: .
CDR3: CASSQDWGLRAEAFF
DNA: TGCGCCAGCAGCCAAGATTGGGGGCTGCGAGCTGAAGCTTTCTTT

V: TRBV12-3/TRBV12-4
J: TRBJ1-6
D: .
size: .
CDR3: CASSFRQDNSPLHF
DNA: TGTGCCAGCAGTTTCAGACAGGATAATTCACCCCTCCACTTT

V: TRBV3-1
J: TRBJ2-3
D: TRBD1
size: .
CDR3: CASSLRWTGSSTDTQYF
DNA: TGTGCCAGCAGCCTACGGTGGACAGGGTCGAGCACAGATACGCAGTATTTT

V: TRBV7-2
J: TRBJ1-2
D: .
size: few
CDR3: CASSPGTHGYTF
DNA: TGTGCCAGCAGCCCTGGGACGCACGGCTACACCTTC

V: TRBV7-6
J: TRBJ2-3
D: TRBD2
size: few
CDR3: CASSHIGGGLQSTDTQYF
DNA: TGTGCCAGCAGCCACATCGGGGGAGGGCTGCAAAGCACAGATACGCAGTATTTT

V: TRBV7-2
J: TRBJ2-3
D: TRBD2
size: many
CDR3: CASSPPGGATDTQYF
DNA: TGTGCCAGCAGCCCCCCCGGGGGGGCCACAGATACGCAGTATTTT

V: TRBV27
J: TRBJ1-2
D: TRBD1
size: .
CDR3: CASSLGGGQGYGYTF
DNA: TGTGCCAGCAGTTTAGGTGGAGGACAGGGGTATGGCTACACCTTC

V: TRBV7-2
J: TRBJ2-1
D: TRBD2
size: many
CDR3: CASSLPGLAGEPGRNEQFF
DNA: TGTGCCAGCAGCTTGCCCGGACTAGCGGGGGAGCCGGGGAGAAATGAGCAGTTCTTC

V: TRBV7-6
J: TRBJ2-2
D: TRBD1
size: few
CDR3: CASKQGFGELFF
DNA: TGTGCCAGCAAACAGGGGTTCGGGGAGCTGTTTTTT

V: TRBV14
J: TRBJ1-2
D: .
size: .
CDR3: CASSQFRGAGYGYTF
DNA: TGTGCCAGCAGCCAATTCCGGGGGGCTGGCTATGGCTACACCTTC

V: TRBV6-5
J: TRBJ2-5
D: TRBD1
size: .
CDR3: CASRPRDRGKETQYF
DNA: TGTGCCAGCAGACCCCGGGACAGGGGGAAAGAGACCCAGTACTTC

V: TRBV5-1
J: TRBJ2-1
D: TRBD2
size: few
CDR3: CASSFLAGGVNEQFF
DNA: TGCGCCAGCAGTTTCCTAGCGGGGGGTGTGAATGAGCAGTTCTTC

V: TRBV10-1
J: TRBJ2-1
D: .
size: few
CDR3: CASSVLRTNEQFF
DNA: TGCGCCAGCAGTGTCCTGAGGACGAATGAGCAGTTCTTC

V: TRBV29-1
J: TRBJ2-7
D: .
size: .
CDR3: CSVEGRDDYEQYF
DNA: TGCAGCGTTGAAGGACGTGACGACTACGAGCAGTACTTC

V: TRBV27
J: TRBJ1-2
D: TRBD1
size: few
CDR3: CASSLSRTGVYGYTF
DNA: TGTGCCAGCAGTTTATCGAGGACAGGGGTCTATGGCTACACCTTC

V: TRBV19
J: TRBJ1-1
D: .
size: .
CDR3: CASSTPPGATEAFF
DNA: TGTGCCAGTAGTACACCCCCAGGGGCAACTGAAGCTTTCTTT

V: TRBV19
J: TRBJ1-3
D: .
size: .
CDR3: CASRKIRDAGGNTIYF
DNA: TGTGCCAGTAGAAAGATCCGGGACGCCGGGGGAAACACCATATATTTT

V: TRBV19
J: TRBJ2-1
D: .
size: .
CDR3: CAVNPTGTGNNEQFF
DNA: TGTGCCGTAAACCCCACAGGAACAGGTAACAATGAGCAGTTCTTC

V: TRBV9
J: TRBJ2-1
D: .
size: .
CDR3: CASSVDKGGTSGEQFF
DNA: TGTGCCAGCAGCGTAGATAAGGGGGGGACCTCTGGTGAGCAGTTCTTC

V: TRBV9
J: TRBJ1-2
D: .
size: few
CDR3: CASSGRWTTF
DNA: TGTGCCAGCAGCGGGCGATGGACTACCTTC

V: TRBV7-4
J: TRBJ1-2
D: .
size: .
CDR3: CASSSEGQGYTF
DNA: TGTGCCAGCAGCTCCGAAGGGCAAGGCTACACCTTC

V: TRBV5-4
J: TRBJ2-7
D: TRBD1
size: .
CDR3: CASSFSQGAWEQYF
DNA: TGTGCCAGCAGCTTTTCACAGGGGGCGTGGGAGCAGTACTTC

V: TRBV19
J: TRBJ2-3
D: .
size: few
CDR3: CASRGPGTDTQYF
DNA: TGTGCCAGTAGGGGACCTGGCACAGATACGCAGTATTTT

V: TRBV28
J: TRBJ2-2
D: .
size: .
CDR3: CASRSTGQYTGELFF
DNA: TGTGCCAGCAGGTCAACGGGGCAGTACACCGGGGAGCTGTTTTTT

V: TRBV4-1
J: TRBJ2-2
D: TRBD2
size: few
CDR3: CASSLHEVGLAGSNTGELFF
DNA: TGCGCCAGCAGCCTTCATGAAGTAGGACTAGCGGGGTCCAACACCGGGGAGCTGTTTTTT

V: TRBV20-1
J: TRBJ2-1
D: TRBD2
size: .
CDR3: CSAPGTSPNNEQFF
DNA: TGCAGTGCTCCCGGGACTAGCCCTAACAATGAGCAGTTCTTC

V: TRBV19
J: TRBJ2-3
D: TRBD1
size: few
CDR3: CASSIGQGRTQYF
DNA: TGTGCCAGTAGCATCGGACAGGGCCGTACGCAGTATTTT

V: TRBV28
J: TRBJ1-1
D: .
size: .
CDR3: CASSFSRSLTEAFF
DNA: TGTGCCAGCAGTTTTTCCAGGTCTTTGACTGAAGCTTTCTTT

V: TRBV2
J: TRBJ1-5
D: .
size: .
CDR3: CASKEGRGNQPQHF
DNA: TGTGCCAGCAAGGAGGGGCGTGGGAATCAGCCCCAGCATTTT

V: TRBV5-6
J: TRBJ1-5
D: TRBD1
size: .
CDR3: CASSRGTGKEQPQHF
DNA: TGTGCCAGCAGCCGAGGGACAGGGAAGGAGCAGCCCCAGCATTTT

V: TRBV19
J: TRBJ2-6
D: .
size: .
CDR3: CASSIDASRVPGSINVLTF
DNA: TGTGCCAGTAGTATAGATGCCTCGAGGGTCCCGGGTTCGATCAACGTCCTGACTTTC

V: TRBV2
J: TRBJ1-1
D: .
size: .
CDR3: CASIQGFTEAFF
DNA: TGTGCCAGCATCCAGGGTTTCACTGAAGCTTTCTTT

V: TRBV9
J: TRBJ1-4
D: .
size: once
CDR3: CASSVASGANEKLFF
DNA: TGTGCCAGCAGCGTAGCATCGGGTGCTAATGAAAAACTGTTTTTT

V: TRBV6-6
J: TRBJ1-4
D: .
size: few
CDR3: CASSYSGGREVDELFF
DNA: TGTGCCAGCAGTTACTCGGGGGGGCGAGAGGTTGATGAACTGTTTTTT

V: TRBV28
J: TRBJ2-3
D: TRBD2
size: .
CDR3: CASSLTLAGGLTDTQYF
DNA: TGTGCCAGCAGTTTAACACTAGCGGGGGGGCTTACAGATACGCAGTATTTT

V: TRBV7-2
J: TRBJ1-1
D: .
size: many
CDR3: CASSLDLGARNTEAFF
DNA: TGTGCCAGCAGCTTAGATTTGGGGGCTCGTAACACTGAAGCTTTCTTT

V: TRBV4-2
J: TRBJ2-3
D: .
size: .
CDR3: CASSQLLLQIADTQYF
DNA: TGTGCCAGCAGCCAGCTTTTACTCCAGATCGCAGATACGCAGTATTTT

V: TRBV6-5
J: TRBJ2-7
D: TRBD1
size: .
CDR3: CASSYRSGGSYEQYF
DNA: TGTGCCAGCAGTTACAGGTCAGGGGGATCCTACGAGCAGTACTTC

V: TRBV7-2
J: TRBJ1-3
D: .
size: many
CDR3: CASSLWGNTIYF
DNA: TGTGCCAGCAGCTTATGGGGAAACACCATATATTTT

V: TRBV7-8
J: TRBJ2-3
D: .
size: few
CDR3: CASSLVSASTDTQYF
DNA: TGTGCCAGCAGCTTAGTTTCCGCAAGCACAGATACGCAGTATTTT

V: TRBV6-5
J: TRBJ2-2
D: .
size: .
CDR3: CASSLGFTTNTGELFF
DNA: TGTGCCAGCAGTTTAGGGTTTACAACGAACACCGGGGAGCTGTTTTTT

V: TRBV7-9
J: TRBJ2-6
D: TRBD1
size: many
CDR3: CASSPGGQGASGANVLTF
DNA: TGTGCCAGCAGCCCAGGGGGACAGGGGGCGTCTGGGGCCAACGTCCTGACTTTC

V: TRBV12-3/TRBV12-4
J: TRBJ1-4
D: TRBD1
size: .
CDR3: CASSSSSDRASEKLFF
DNA: TGTGCCAGCAGTTCTTCCTCGGACAGGGCTAGTGAAAAACTGTTTTTT

V: TRBV12-3/TRBV12-4
J: TRBJ2-1
D: .
size: few
CDR3: CASSPGTGREQFF
DNA: TGTGCCAGCAGTCCAGGGACGGGTCGTGAGCAGTTCTTC

V: TRBV7-9
J: TRBJ1-2
D: TRBD1
size: many
CDR3: CASSLLDRGANYGYTF
DNA: TGTGCCAGCAGCTTACTGGACAGGGGAGCTAACTATGGCTACACCTTC

V: TRBV14
J: TRBJ2-3
D: .
size: .
CDR3: CASSQGTTVTDTQYF
DNA: TGTGCCAGCAGCCAAGGGACTACAGTCACAGATACGCAGTATTTT

V: TRBV20-1
J: TRBJ2-1
D: TRBD1
size: .
CDR3: CSQRQGAYNEQFF
DNA: TGCAGTCAGAGACAGGGGGCCTACAATGAGCAGTTCTTC

V: TRBV10-3
J: TRBJ2-3
D: .
size: many
CDR3: CAISESMMTRSMHTQYF
DNA: TGTGCCATCAGTGAGTCGATGATGACGAGGTCCATGCATACGCAGTATTTT

V: TRBV7-8
J: TRBJ1-1
D: TRBD1
size: many
CDR3: CASSWQQGKDTEAFF
DNA: TGTGCCAGCAGCTGGCAACAGGGGAAAGACACTGAAGCTTTCTTT

V: TRBV3-1
J: TRBJ2-3
D: TRBD1
size: few
CDR3: CASSLGQKGHRF
DNA: TGTGCCAGCAGCCTGGGACAGAAGGGGCACCGATTT

V: TRBV27
J: TRBJ1-3
D: .
size: .
CDR3: CASSYSGRLRIPGNTIYF
DNA: TGTGCCAGCAGTTATTCCGGGAGGCTCAGAATCCCGGGAAACACCATATATTTT